This T cell receptor beta chain came from a study of blood T cell repertoires in COVID-19. Study information: Donors in the United States, Italy and Spain gave samples during acute or convalescent COVID-19.

The CDR3 length is 15 residues. Trimming pared 7 bases from V and 5 bases from J, leaving 17 bases between. Per germline, CDR1 LGHDT and CDR2 YNNKEL (reference sequence). This clone was seen only a few times. The method was immunoSEQ multiplex PCR; TCRdb's version includes in-frame clones alone and lacks a portion of them. The profile covers some 260,000 clones, with approximately 91% appearing a single time and approximately 0.7% taken by the ten largest. This clonotype was obtained from a human donor in a cohort sampled during active COVID-19. Sequencing was performed on peripheral blood. The J gene is TRBJ1-4, the V gene TRBV3-1 (or the pseudogene TRBV3-2); the D gene is possibly TRBD1 (5 bases). The CDR3 loop is CASTPRRQLNEKLFF. CDR3 bases: TGTGCCAGCACCCCACGTAGACAGTTAAATGAAAAACTGTTTTTT.